Presented here are 10 T cell receptor beta chains from one specimen sequenced in a study of blood T cell repertoires in COVID-19. The table came from immunoSEQ multiplex PCR; TCRdb's copy has only in-frame clones and leaves some out. The table includes 130,000 to 150,000 clones, about 82% detected once. Sequencing was carried out using peripheral blood. These receptors were taken from a woman between 40 and 55 years old with active or convalescent COVID-19.

The chain is built from TRBV6-2 or TRBV6-3 and TRBJ2-1, with TRBD2 matching over 9 bases. The length of the CDR3 is 18 residues. Unmatched junction bases numbered 11, after V lost 5 bases and J lost 0 bases. Per germline, CDR1 MNHEY and CDR2 SVGEGT. CDR3 sequence (DNA): TGTGCCAGCAGTCCGCGGACTAGCGTTCCGAGCTCCTACAATGAGCAGTTCTTC. It codes for CASSPRTSVPSSYNEQFF.

This chain connects TRBV5-1 to TRBJ1-2, with 10 bases aligning to TRBD1. Trimming removed 2 bases from V and 8 bases from J; junction bases left unmatched: 9. CDR3 size: 15 residues. The germline gives CDR1 SGHRS, CDR2 YFSETQ. Written as DNA, the CDR3 is TGCGCCAGCAGCTTTGACAGGGGGCCTTCGCGCGGCTACACCTTC. This gives the protein CASSFDRGPSRGYTF. The full variable domain, completed using reference TRBV5-1 and TRBJ1-2, is KAGVTQTPRYLIKTRGQQVTLSCSPISGHRSVSWYQQTPGQGLQFLFEYFSETQRNKGNFPGRFSGRQFSNSRSEMNVSTLELGDSALYLCASSFDRGPSRGYTFGSGTRLTVV.

The chain employs TRBV5-4 and TRBJ1-2; no definite D call. Germline V gene data show CDR1 as SGHNT and CDR2 as YYREEE (reference sequence). The CDR3 has 13 residues. Trimming cost V 10 bases and J 4 bases, with 17 bases left between them. The CDR3 spells CAGGDPRAYGYTF. As DNA, the CDR3 is TGTGCCGGCGGCGACCCGAGGGCCTATGGCTACACCTTC.

This sequence joins TRBV5-1 and TRBJ1-1; TRBD1 is a possible D gene (5 bases). In germline, CDR1 is SGHRS, CDR2 YFSETQ. The V gene lost 3 bases and the J gene lost 7 bases, with 13 bases spanning the gap. The length of the CDR3 is 13 residues. Written as DNA, the CDR3 is TGCGCCAGCAGCTCCAGACCGGGGGATGAAGCTTTCTTT. This gives the protein CASSSRPGDEAFF.

This clone appeared once. The rearrangement joins TRBV4-1 to TRBJ2-3; 10 bases align to TRBD2. The CDR3 has 19 amino acids. V lost 1 base to trimming and J lost 2 bases; unmatched junction nucleotides: 12. Germline V CDR1 and CDR2: MGHRA, YSYEKL. The CDR3 bases are TGCGCCAGCAGCCAAGCAGGTTCGGCTAGCGGGGGCTTCACAGATACGCAGTATTTT. This gives the protein CASSQAGSASGGFTDTQYF.

The V and J genes are TRBV6-6 and TRBJ1-1; TRBD1 matches 7 bases. The CDR3 sequence is 15 residues long. Per the germline V gene, CDR1 is MNHNY and CDR2 is SVGAGI (reference sequence). Trimming took 0 bases from V and 1 from J; bases not matched to a gene: 2. The CDR3 loop reads CASSYSGTENTEAFF. The CDR3 DNA is TGTGCCAGCAGTTACTCCGGGACAGAGAACACTGAAGCTTTCTTT.

The V and J genes are TRBV7-2 and TRBJ1-1; 7 bases match TRBD1. This CDR3 has 17 residues. CDR1 is SGHTA, CDR2 FQGNSA, per germline. V lost 1 base and J lost 1; bases outside the gene matches: 9. As DNA, the CDR3 is TGTGCCAGCAGCTTAGTACCCGGAGACAGGGCGAACACTGAAGCTTTCTTT. This codes for CASSLVPGDRANTEAFF.

This rearrangement joins TRBV5-8 to TRBJ2-1, with 7 bases identical to TRBD1. The CDR3 runs to 15 residues. V lost 4 bases to trimming and J lost 3 bases; unmatched junction nucleotides: 7. Germline V gene lookup returns CDR1 SGHTS and CDR2 YDEGEE. The CDR3 is CASSLQGLNYNEQFF. In nucleotides, the CDR3 is TGTGCCAGCAGCCTACAGGGGTTGAACTACAATGAGCAGTTCTTC.

This clone was detected only once. CDR3 sequence: CASSFTARVPRSYNEQFF. As DNA, the CDR3 is TGTGCCAGTTCCTTCACCGCCAGGGTCCCCCGCTCCTACAATGAGCAGTTCTTC. This chain uses TRBV19 with TRBJ2-1; the D gene is possibly TRBD1 (5 bases). Germline V CDR1 and CDR2: LNHDA, SQIVND (reference sequence). The ends were cut back, 8 bases at V and 0 bases at J, with 23 bases in the middle. The CDR3 spans 18 residues.

This clone was seen a single time. The chain combines TRBV21-1 with TRBJ2-1; the table's D call, TRBD1, has no DNA check behind it. TRBV21-1 is designated a pseudogene. CDR3 length: 15 residues. The CDR3 region has the DNA TGTGCCAGCAGCCAAACCGACAGCTCCTACAATGAGCAGTTCTTC. Translated, it gives CASSQTDSSYNEQFF.